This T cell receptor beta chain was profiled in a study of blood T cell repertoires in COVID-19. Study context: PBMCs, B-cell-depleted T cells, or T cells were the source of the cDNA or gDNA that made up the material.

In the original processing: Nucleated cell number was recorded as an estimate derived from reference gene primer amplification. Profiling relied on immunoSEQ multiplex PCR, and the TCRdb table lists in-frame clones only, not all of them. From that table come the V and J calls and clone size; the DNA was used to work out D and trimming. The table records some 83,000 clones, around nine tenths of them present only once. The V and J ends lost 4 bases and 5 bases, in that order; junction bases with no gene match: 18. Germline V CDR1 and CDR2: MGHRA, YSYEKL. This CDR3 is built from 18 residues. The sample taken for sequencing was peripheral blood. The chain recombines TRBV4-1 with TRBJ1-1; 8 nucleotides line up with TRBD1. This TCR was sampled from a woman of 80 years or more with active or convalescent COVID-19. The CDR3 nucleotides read TGCGCCAGCAGCCCCAGATTACGGGGCCAAACAGGGGGAACTGAAGCTTTCTTT. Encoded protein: CASSPRLRGQTGGTEAFF.